The T cell receptor (beta chain) under discussion was sequenced for a study of spatial heterogeneity in lung cancer. In the study overall: The average appearance count of each unique TCR and UMI combination in raw reads was more than 9.5. Findings and limits, study-wide: The number of expanded tumor alpha and beta chains correlated with mutation number.

Trimming pared 2 bases from V and 2 bases from J, leaving 12 bases between. This CDR3 contains 15 residues. Germline CDR1 reads MNHEY; CDR2 reads SVGAGI. Noted time point: sample taken at primary tumor resection. Sample share makes this clonotype medium-sized (0.01 to 0.1%). Antigen specificity is unknown. TCRdb used MiXCR to reprocess the 5' RACE reads, holding one entry per CDR3 protein. The repertoire holds about 20,000 distinct CDR3 sequences, with about 16% as singletons. The sequence derives from a female donor with early-stage non-small cell lung cancer. J is TRBJ2-5 and V is TRBV6-5; D unresolved. The source was lung tumor tissue, collected at surgery. CDR3 sequence reads: CASSYQNGPQETQYF. The DNA for the CDR3 is TGTGCCAGCAGTTACCAGAATGGTCCTCAAGAGACCCAGTACTTC.